This T cell receptor (beta chain) was captured in a study of molecular identifiers for immune sequencing clone quantification. TCRdb reanalysed the PCR reads using MiXCR and keeps one entry per CDR3 protein. This sample yields roughly 300,000 distinct CDR3 sequences, of which 24% are seen a single time; approximately 0.74% belongs to the top ten. This clonotype has more than one count but fewer than ten. The CDR3 extends over 17 amino acids. The germline gives CDR1 SGDLS, CDR2 YYNGEE. V lost 0 bases to trimming and J lost 6 bases, with 18 bases between them. The chain uses TRBV9 and TRBJ2-2; D may be TRBD1 (6 bases). Specimen: naive CD8+ T cells from blood, with Jurkat cell RNA spiked in. Subset defined: FACS-sorted CD8+CD4-CCR7+CD45RA+ naive T cells. The receptor comes from a human donor in good health. Some libraries in this study had Jurkat cell RNA spiked in. The CDR3 nucleotides are TGTGCCAGCAGCGTAGGGGCATACCCACAGGGTGCCGGGGAGCTGTTTTTT. This translates into CASSVGAYPQGAGELFF.